This TCR beta chain was found in a study of T cell responses to AZD1222 COVID-19 vaccine (dated by TCRdb to the early 2020s). For context, the study as a whole: A total of roughly 240 trial participants underwent TCR sequencing, of whom 207 received two doses of AZD1222 and about 26 received two doses of the MenACWY control vaccine. Trial participants were enrolled into age subgroups of 18-55, 56-69 and 70-plus years, which contained approximately 150, 28 and 58 TCR-sequenced participants, respectively.

V and J are trimmed by 1 base and 4 bases, and the gene matches miss 7 bases of the junction. The CDR3 contains 16 residues, cysteine and phenylalanine counted. The DNA shown is the 48-base CDR3, in frame from base 1. As encoded in the germline V gene, CDR1 is SGHRS while CDR2 is YFSETQ. Details on this clone: The clone's antigen remains unknown. No qualities accompany the bases; no much larger clone lies one base away.

What the time point label conveys for this sample: about 28 days (+/-7) after the second vaccine dose. Because spike-specific TCR depth and breadth did not differ between the two schedules, AZD1222 recipients who got a second dose at roughly 4 weeks were pooled with those who got a second dose at roughly 12 weeks. Vaccinee samples were obtained from the UK trials COV001 and COV002, which included a single-blind randomized controlled phase 2/3 trial of AZD1222 (ChAdOx1 nCoV-19) in healthy adults. For TCRbeta chain sequencing, PBMC samples from trial participants were taken at day 0 and at day 28 after the second dose. Results the study describes overall, beyond this receptor: In the small 56-69-year group, the increase in depth fell short of significance, most likely because of low power. Participants were mostly white British, with more females than males. The authors suggested clonal diversity may have been underestimated. Conclusions about previously exposed vaccinees were limited because only a handful of AZD1222 recipients were SARS-CoV-2 seropositive at baseline. Because no samples from the day 14 peak response were available, repertoires could be characterized only after the peak T cell response. The vaccine-associated CD4 TCRs covered the entire spike protein, and the dominant responses fell in regions 160-218 and 743-854. After two AZD1222 doses, both the breadth and the depth of spike-specific TCRs were significantly higher than at day 0 and than in MenACWY recipients. Epitopes outside the regions mutated in the B.1.351 and B.1.1.7 variants were reportedly recognized by nearly half of the unique spike-specific TCRs.

The CDR3 regions of human TCRbeta chains were analyzed by immunosequencing. The study's own analysis went as follows. Repertoire TCRs were checked for matches against a reference library of SARS-CoV-2-specific TCRs that had been generated using the MIRA antigen-specificity platform. Breadth was defined as the fraction of unique TCRs that were SARS-CoV-2-associated. Depth was defined as the fraction of total T cells that were SARS-CoV-2-associated. Using the MIRA data, each spike-specific TCR was mapped to the spike region that the TCR reacts to and placed in a CD4 or CD8 class. Log10-transformed breadth and depth values were compared by one-way ANOVA with Sidak's multiple comparisons tests. TCRdb took over this immuneACCESS table, retaining in-frame rearrangements with V and J assigned. Such tables are incomplete; in checked studies, under half of the missing clones stem from an unresolved V gene, and the remainder is unexplained. V and J calls and clone size are as listed in that table; D and trimming were resolved from the DNA. In this sample the table shows about 83,000 clones, over 75% of which occur a single time. Jointly, the top ten make up roughly 3.1% of the sample.

Sequenced material: peripheral blood, taken 28 days after the second AZD1222 dose. The V and J segments used are TRBV5-1 and TRBJ1-4, with 7 middle bases fitting TRBD1. This clonotype originated in an adult who received the AZD1222 COVID-19 vaccine. The DNA sequence is given as TGCGCCAGCAGCTTGACAGGGGCTAAGGGTAATGAAAAACTGTTTTTT. Translated, it gives CASSLTGAKGNEKLFF.